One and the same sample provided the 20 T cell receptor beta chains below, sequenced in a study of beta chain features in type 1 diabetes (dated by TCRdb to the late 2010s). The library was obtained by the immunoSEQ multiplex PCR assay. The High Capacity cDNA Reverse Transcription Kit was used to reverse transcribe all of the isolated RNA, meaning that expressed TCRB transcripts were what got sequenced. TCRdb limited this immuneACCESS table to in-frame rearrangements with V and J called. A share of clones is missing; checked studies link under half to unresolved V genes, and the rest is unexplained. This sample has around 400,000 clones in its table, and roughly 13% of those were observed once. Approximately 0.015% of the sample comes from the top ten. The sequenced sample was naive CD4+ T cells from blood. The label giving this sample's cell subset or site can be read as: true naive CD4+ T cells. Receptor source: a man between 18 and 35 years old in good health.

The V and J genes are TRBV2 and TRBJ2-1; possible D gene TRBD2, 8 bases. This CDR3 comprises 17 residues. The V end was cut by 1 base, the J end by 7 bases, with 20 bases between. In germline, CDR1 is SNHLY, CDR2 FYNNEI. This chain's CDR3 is CASSEVRGAGGQNEQFF. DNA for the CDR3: TGTGCCAGCAGTGAAGTGCGCGGGGCGGGGGGACAGAATGAGCAGTTCTTC.

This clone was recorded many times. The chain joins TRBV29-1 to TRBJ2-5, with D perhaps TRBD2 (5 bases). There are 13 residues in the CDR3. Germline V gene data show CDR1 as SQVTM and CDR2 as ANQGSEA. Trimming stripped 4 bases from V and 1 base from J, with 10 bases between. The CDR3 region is CSVGGFVQETQYF. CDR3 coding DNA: TGCAGCGTTGGAGGGTTTGTCCAAGAGACCCAGTACTTC.

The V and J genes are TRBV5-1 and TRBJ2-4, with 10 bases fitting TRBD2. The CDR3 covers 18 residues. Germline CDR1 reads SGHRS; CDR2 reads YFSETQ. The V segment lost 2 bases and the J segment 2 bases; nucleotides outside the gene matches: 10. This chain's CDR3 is CASSFTGRAGGPKNIQYF. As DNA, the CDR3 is TGCGCCAGCAGCTTTACCGGTCGAGCGGGGGGGCCCAAAAACATTCAGTACTTC.

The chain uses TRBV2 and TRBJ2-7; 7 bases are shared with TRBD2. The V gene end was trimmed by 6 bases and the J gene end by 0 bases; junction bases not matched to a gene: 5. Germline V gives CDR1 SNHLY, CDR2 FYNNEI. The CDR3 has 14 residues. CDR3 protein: CASRSTSSSYEQYF. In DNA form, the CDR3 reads TGTGCCAGCAGGTCGACTAGCAGCTCCTACGAGCAGTACTTC.

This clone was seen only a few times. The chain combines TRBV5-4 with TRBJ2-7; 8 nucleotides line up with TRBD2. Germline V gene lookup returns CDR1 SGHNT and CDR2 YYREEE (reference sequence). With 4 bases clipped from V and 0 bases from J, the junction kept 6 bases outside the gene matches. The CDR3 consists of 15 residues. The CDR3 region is CASSVTSGSSYEQYF. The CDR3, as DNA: TGTGCCAGCAGCGTAACTAGCGGAAGCTCCTACGAGCAGTACTTC.

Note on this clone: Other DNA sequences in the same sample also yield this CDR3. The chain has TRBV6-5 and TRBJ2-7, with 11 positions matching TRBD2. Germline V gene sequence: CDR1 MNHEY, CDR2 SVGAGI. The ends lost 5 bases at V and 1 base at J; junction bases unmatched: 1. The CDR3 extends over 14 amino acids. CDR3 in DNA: TGTGCCAGCAGTGGGACTAGCGGATCCTACGAGCAGTACTTC. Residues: CASSGTSGSYEQYF.

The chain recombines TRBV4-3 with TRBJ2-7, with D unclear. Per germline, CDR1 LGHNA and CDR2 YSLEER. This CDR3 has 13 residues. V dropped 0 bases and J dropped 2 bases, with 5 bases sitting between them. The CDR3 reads CASSQDRPYEQYF. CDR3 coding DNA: TGCGCCAGCAGCCAAGACAGGCCCTACGAGCAGTACTTC.

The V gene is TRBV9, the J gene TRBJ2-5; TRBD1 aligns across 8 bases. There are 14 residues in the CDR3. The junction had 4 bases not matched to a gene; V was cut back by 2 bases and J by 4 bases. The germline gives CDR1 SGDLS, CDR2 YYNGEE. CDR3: CASSVQGAPETQYF. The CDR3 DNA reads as TGTGCCAGCAGCGTTCAGGGGGCTCCAGAGACCCAGTACTTC.

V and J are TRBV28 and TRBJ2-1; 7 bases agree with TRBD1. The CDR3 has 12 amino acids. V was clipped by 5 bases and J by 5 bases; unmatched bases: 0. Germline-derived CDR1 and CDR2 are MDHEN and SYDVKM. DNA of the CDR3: TGTGCCAGCAGTGACAGGGACAATGAGCAGTTCTTC. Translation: CASSDRDNEQFF.

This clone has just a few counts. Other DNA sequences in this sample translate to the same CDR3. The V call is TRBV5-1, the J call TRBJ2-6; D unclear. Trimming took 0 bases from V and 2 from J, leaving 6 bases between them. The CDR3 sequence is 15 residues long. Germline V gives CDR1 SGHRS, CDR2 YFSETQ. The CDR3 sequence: CASSLAGTGANVLTF. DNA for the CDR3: TGCGCCAGCAGCTTGGCAGGAACTGGGGCCAACGTCCTGACTTTC.

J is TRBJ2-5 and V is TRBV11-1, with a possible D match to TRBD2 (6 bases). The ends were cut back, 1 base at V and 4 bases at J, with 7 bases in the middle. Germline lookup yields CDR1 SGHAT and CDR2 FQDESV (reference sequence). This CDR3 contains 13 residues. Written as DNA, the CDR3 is TGTGCCAGCAGCTTAGGGGGAGGAGAGACCCAGTACTTC. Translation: CASSLGGGETQYF.

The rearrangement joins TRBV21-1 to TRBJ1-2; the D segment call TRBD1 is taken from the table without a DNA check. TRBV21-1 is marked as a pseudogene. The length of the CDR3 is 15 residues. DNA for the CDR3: TGTGCCAGCAGCCACAACAGGGGGTTTAACTATGGCTACACCTTC. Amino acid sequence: CASSHNRGFNYGYTF.

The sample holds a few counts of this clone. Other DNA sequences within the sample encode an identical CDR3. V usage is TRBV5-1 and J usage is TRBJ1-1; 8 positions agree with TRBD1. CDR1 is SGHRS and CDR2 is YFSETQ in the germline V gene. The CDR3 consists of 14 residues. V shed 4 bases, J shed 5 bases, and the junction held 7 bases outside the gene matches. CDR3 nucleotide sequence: TGCGCCAGCAGCGCCGGACAGGGAGGGACTGAAGCTTTCTTT. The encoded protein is CASSAGQGGTEAFF.

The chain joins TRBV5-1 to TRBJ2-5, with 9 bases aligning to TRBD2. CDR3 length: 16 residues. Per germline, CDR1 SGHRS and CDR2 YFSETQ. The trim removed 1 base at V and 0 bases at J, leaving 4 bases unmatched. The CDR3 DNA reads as TGCGCCAGCAGCTTGTCCCTAGCGGGGTACCAAGAGACCCAGTACTTC. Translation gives CASSLSLAGYQETQYF.

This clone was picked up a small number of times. The CDR3 here is CASSPIGQGWGYTF. The CDR3 bases are TGCGCCAGCAGCCCAATTGGACAGGGATGGGGCTACACCTTC. V is TRBV5-1 and J is TRBJ1-2; 8 bases fit TRBD1. The V segment lost 4 bases and the J segment 8 bases; nucleotides outside the gene matches: 10. The CDR3 is made up of 14 amino acids. The germline V gene encodes CDR1 SGHRS and CDR2 YFSETQ.

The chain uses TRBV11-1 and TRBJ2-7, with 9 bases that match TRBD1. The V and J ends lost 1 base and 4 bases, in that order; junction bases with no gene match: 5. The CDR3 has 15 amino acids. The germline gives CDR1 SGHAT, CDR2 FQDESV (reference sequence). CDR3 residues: CASSLGQGQGYEQYF. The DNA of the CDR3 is TGTGCCAGCAGCTTAGGACAAGGACAGGGGTACGAGCAGTACTTC.

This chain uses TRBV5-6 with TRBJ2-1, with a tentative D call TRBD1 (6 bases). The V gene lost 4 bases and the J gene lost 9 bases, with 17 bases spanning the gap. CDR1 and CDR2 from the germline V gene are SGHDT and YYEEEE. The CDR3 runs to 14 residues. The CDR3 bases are TGTGCCAGCAGCCAAATAACAGGGCTTCCTGAGCAGTTCTTC. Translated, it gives CASSQITGLPEQFF.

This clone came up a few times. The CDR3 region is CASSASPGQGAYEQYF. CDR3 DNA: TGTGCCAGCAGTGCCTCGCCGGGACAGGGGGCCTACGAGCAGTACTTC. The genes are TRBV25-1 and TRBJ2-7; 11 nucleotides align to TRBD1. CDR1 is MGHDK and CDR2 is SYGVNS in the germline V gene. V gave up 4 bases and J gave up 2 bases; unmatched junction bases: 7. The CDR3 is 16 residues long.

In nucleotides, the CDR3 is TGTGCCACCAGCAGGGGACACACGAACACTGAAGCTTTCTTT. It yields the protein CATSRGHTNTEAFF. The rearrangement links TRBV15 to TRBJ1-1; D is possibly TRBD1 (6 bases). Trimming removed 3 bases from V and 1 base from J, with 9 bases in between. CDR3 length equals 14 residues. Germline V gene lookup returns CDR1 LNHNV and CDR2 YYDKDF (reference sequence).

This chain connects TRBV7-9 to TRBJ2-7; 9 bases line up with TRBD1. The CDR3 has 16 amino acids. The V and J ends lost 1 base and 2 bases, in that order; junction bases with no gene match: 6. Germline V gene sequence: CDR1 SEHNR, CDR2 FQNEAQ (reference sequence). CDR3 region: CASSLDRGQGPYEQYF. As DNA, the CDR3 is TGTGCCAGCAGCTTAGATCGGGGACAGGGCCCCTACGAGCAGTACTTC.